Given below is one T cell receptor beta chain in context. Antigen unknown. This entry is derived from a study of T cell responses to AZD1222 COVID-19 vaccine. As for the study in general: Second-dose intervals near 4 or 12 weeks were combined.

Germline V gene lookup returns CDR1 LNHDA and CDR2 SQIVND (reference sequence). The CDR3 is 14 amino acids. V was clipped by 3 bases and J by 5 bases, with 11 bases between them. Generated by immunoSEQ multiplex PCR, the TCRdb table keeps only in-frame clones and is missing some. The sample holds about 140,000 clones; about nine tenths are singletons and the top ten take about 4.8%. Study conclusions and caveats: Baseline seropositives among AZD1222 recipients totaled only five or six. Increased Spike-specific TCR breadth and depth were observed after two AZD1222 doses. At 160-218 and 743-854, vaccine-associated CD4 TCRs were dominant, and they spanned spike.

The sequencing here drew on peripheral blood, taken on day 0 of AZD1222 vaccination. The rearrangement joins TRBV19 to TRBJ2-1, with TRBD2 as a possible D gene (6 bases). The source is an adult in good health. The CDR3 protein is CASSMVAAHNEQFF. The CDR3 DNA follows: TGTGCCAGTAGTATGGTAGCGGCCCACAATGAGCAGTTCTTC.